Detailed here is one T cell receptor (beta chain). Its antigen remains unknown. This sample is part of a study of OX40 agonist ivuxolimab in advanced cancers. General study findings and limits: More expanded clones were found, on average, in CD8+ than in CD4+ T cells.

Germline CDR1 reads SGHDN; CDR2 reads FVKESK. Trimming removed 4 bases from V and 0 bases from J, with 7 bases in between. The length of the CDR3 is 15 residues. With baseline, cycle 4 day 1, and cycle 7 day 1 as timepoints, blood was sampled. TCRdb keeps only in-frame clones here, not all; method: immunoSEQ multiplex PCR. The data hold some 100,000 clones, with 70% to 90% observed a single time. The sequencing used CD4+ or CD8+ T cells sorted from blood, collected in a trial of the OX40 agonist ivuxolimab. The receptor comes from an adult with an advanced solid tumor such as melanoma, head and neck, liver or kidney cancer. The chain carries TRBV14 and TRBJ2-6; D is uncertain. In DNA form, the CDR3 reads TGTGCCAGCAGCCTCCAAAACTCTGGGGCCAACGTCCTGACTTTC. Protein product: CASSLQNSGANVLTF.